This T cell receptor (beta chain) was recovered during a study of blood T cell repertoires in COVID-19. Study information: Sites across the United States, Italy and Spain contributed samples from acute and convalescent COVID-19.

Libraries were prepared by immunoSEQ multiplex PCR; TCRdb keeps only in-frame clonotypes and omits some of them. The sample carries 180,000 or so clones, roughly 84% recorded once. The CDR3 has 18 amino acids. From germline, CDR1 is MNHNS and CDR2 SASEGT. After removal of 3 bases from V and 0 bases from J, the junction contained 8 bases not matched to a gene. This sequence originates from a woman aged 60-70 years who had recovered from COVID-19. The specimen was PBMCs or T cells enriched from blood (not recorded which). The chain links TRBV6-1 to TRBJ2-3, with 11 nucleotides matching TRBD2. The CDR3 reads CASSETSGEDPSTDTQYF. The CDR3 DNA is TGTGCCAGCAGTGAGACTAGCGGGGAAGATCCCAGCACAGATACGCAGTATTTT.